This T cell receptor beta chain comes out of a study of blood T cells in healthy people across ages. Study-wide background: Using template switching, researchers captured about one barcoded beta molecule for each two T cells.

CDR1 DFQATT and CDR2 SNEGSKA come from the germline V gene (reference sequence). The CDR3 contains 15 residues. V shed 1 base, J shed 1 base, and the junction held 4 bases outside the gene matches. Regarding the study as a whole: Unsorted PBMCs blocked a conclusive comparison of naive and antigen-experienced cells.

Alongside a J-beta primer mix, a sample-barcoded 5' primer served in a second PCR lasting roughly 7 to 11 cycles. Each cDNA was tagged by a template-switch adaptor containing 12 random nucleotides. There were at least 2.5 million CDR3-containing paired-end reads obtained from each sample. TCRdb passed the 5' RACE reads through MiXCR, listing each CDR3 protein once. The data hold approximately 900,000 distinct CDR3 sequences, with approximately 49% observed a single time. A note on this clonotype: The antigen remains undetermined.

The TCR was taken from a man aged 25 to 40 in good health. The rearrangement links TRBV20-1 to TRBJ2-1, with TRBD2 matching 7 bases. The sequenced sample was blood. The CDR3 bases are TGCAGTGCTAGAGTGGCGGGGGAGTCCTACAATGAGCAGTTCTTC. The encoded protein is CSARVAGESYNEQFF.